These T cell receptor beta chains were read from a single sample in a study of blood T cell repertoires in COVID-19. Sequencing used immunoSEQ multiplex PCR; TCRdb keeps in-frame clones, though not all of them. This table holds roughly 160,000 clones, roughly 84% found once. The specimen sequenced was peripheral blood. These receptors came from a man aged 40-55 years with acute or convalescent COVID-19. The CDR3 runs from the conserved cysteine through the conserved F or W. The D gene is left open where the match is weak. Not all rows give a size; the values are once, few, many and, for expanded clones, a class.

TRBV3-1/TRBV3-2	once	TRBJ2-2	-	TGTGCCAGCAGCCAAGAGTTGGTAGCTACGTCCGTTGTCACCGGGGAGCTGTTTTTT	CASSQELVATSVVTGELFF
TRBV6-6	-	TRBJ1-6	TRBD1	TGTGCCAGCAGTCCGGGACAGGTCGTGACCCTCCACTTT	CASSPGQVVTLHF
TRBV6-6	-	TRBJ1-5	-	TGTGCCAGCAGCCCGGTCCCGTCAGGTCAGCCCCAGCATTTT	CASSPVPSGQPQHF
TRBV3-1/TRBV3-2	-	TRBJ1-1	-	TGTGCCAGCAGCCATGAGTTGTCGGGGGGGCAGAACACTGAAGCTTTCTTT	CASSHELSGGQNTEAFF
TRBV18	once	TRBJ1-5	-	TGTGCCAGCTCAGAAACCAGGGTTGGGCAGCCCCAGCATTTT	CASSETRVGQPQHF
TRBV5-6	-	TRBJ2-5	-	TGTGCCAGCAGCTTTGAGGCTCAAGAGACCCAGTACTTC	CASSFEAQETQYF
TRBV5-1	-	TRBJ2-2	-	TGCGCCAGCAGCCCCGGGGGACAGCTCACCGGGGAGCTGTTTTTT	CASSPGGQLTGELFF
TRBV7-2	once	TRBJ1-1	TRBD1	TGTGCCAGCAGTAACAGGGGAAAGGGCACTGAAGCTTTCTTT	CASSNRGKGTEAFF
TRBV5-1	-	TRBJ1-5	-	TGCGCCAGCAGCTCTGACACCGACCAGCCCCAGCATTTT	CASSSDTDQPQHF
TRBV7-3	-	TRBJ2-6	TRBD2	TGTGCCAGCAGCCTAGCGGGACAGAGAGGCTCTGGGGCCAACGTCCTGACTTTC	CASSLAGQRGSGANVLTF
TRBV6-4	-	TRBJ2-2	-	TGTGCCAGAACCAGGGGCGGGGAGCTGTTTTTT	CARTRGGELFF
TRBV5-4	-	TRBJ2-7	-	TGTGCCAGCAGCCCCGACGGGGGGCAGCGAGAGCAGTACTTC	CASSPDGGQREQYF
TRBV12-3/TRBV12-4	-	TRBJ1-2	-	TGTGCCAGCAGTTTGAGGGATGGCTACACCTTC	CASSLRDGYTF
TRBV13	-	TRBJ2-1	TRBD2	TGTGCCAGCAGCCCAGATGGGGGGGGCTCCTACAATGAGCAGTTCTTC	CASSPDGGGSYNEQFF
TRBV19	-	TRBJ1-2	-	TGTGCCAGTAGTATAAGTTTGAGGGACTATGGCTACACCTTC	CASSISLRDYGYTF
TRBV7-2	-	TRBJ2-1	TRBD1	TGTGCCAGCAGCGCAAACAGGGGGGACAATGAGCAGTTCTTC	CASSANRGDNEQFF
TRBV27	-	TRBJ2-2	-	TGTGCCAGCAATAGCTTGGAACGGACAGCGAACACCGGGGAGCTGTTTTTT	CASNSLERTANTGELFF
TRBV2	-	TRBJ1-1	-	TGTGCCAGCAGCGAATCGGGAGGGAACACTGAAGCTTTCTTT	CASSESGGNTEAFF
TRBV5-4	-	TRBJ1-1	-	TGTGCCAGCAGCTTGGAGGCGGGGCGCACTGAAGCTTTCTTT	CASSLEAGRTEAFF
TRBV6-1	-	TRBJ1-2	TRBD1	TGTGCCAGCAGTTATTCGGACAGGGGGTATGGCTACACCTTC	CASSYSDRGYGYTF
TRBV5-4	-	TRBJ2-1	TRBD2	TGTGCCAGCAGCTTGGCACTAGCGGGGGCATACTCCTACAATGAGCAGTTCTTC	CASSLALAGAYSYNEQFF
TRBV7-9	-	TRBJ2-2	-	TGTGCCAGCAGCGTCGGAGGCGTGAACACCGGGGAGCTGTTTTTT	CASSVGGVNTGELFF